The entry below describes one T cell receptor (beta chain). Methods used by the authors: Reference gene primer amplification in the assay estimated nucleated cell counts. Sequencing was performed with immunoSEQ multiplex PCR; in TCRdb, only in-frame clones are kept and a portion is missing. That table is the source of V, J and clone size, and D and trimming were worked out from the DNA. Of about 110,000 clones in the sample, 70% to 90% were seen once. In germline, CDR1 is SGHRS, CDR2 YFSETQ. The CDR3 is made up of 15 amino acids. V lost 7 bases and J lost 8; bases outside the gene matches: 10. These data originate in a study of blood T cell repertoires in COVID-19.

This receptor was obtained from a human donor in a cohort sampled during active COVID-19. This chain connects TRBV5-1 to TRBJ2-1; 12 bases fit TRBD1. Specimen: peripheral blood. As DNA, the CDR3 is TGCGCCAGCTCACGAGGGACAGGGGGCAGAGATGAGCAGTTCTTC. It translates to CASSRGTGGRDEQFF.